One sample yielded the 18 T cell receptor beta chains listed below, sequenced in a study of graft-versus-host responses after intestinal transplantation. Clones were read by immunoSEQ multiplex PCR, and TCRdb kept only the in-frame ones, dropping some. Of tens of thousands of clones listed, about 90% are singletons. No antigens are known for them. Sample: unstimulated CD8+ T cells sorted from spleen or lymph node cells, taken before transplant. These TCRs come from a human donor who was the organ donor for an intestinal transplant.

The chain couples TRBV6-4 to TRBJ2-1; 7 bases line up with TRBD2. Germline V CDR1 and CDR2: MRHNA, SNTAGT. The CDR3 has 15 amino acids. V shed 5 bases and J 0 bases; nucleotides not matched to a gene: 4. The DNA for the CDR3 is TGTGCCAGCAGTCCTAGCGGTAGCTCCTACAATGAGCAGTTCTTC. It specifies CASSPSGSSYNEQFF.

This rearrangement joins TRBV28 to TRBJ1-5; TRBD1 is a possible D gene (6 bases). The CDR3 has 15 residues. Per the germline V gene, CDR1 is MDHEN and CDR2 is SYDVKM. The ends were cut back, 3 bases at V and 5 bases at J, with 14 bases in the middle. CDR3 sequence (DNA): TGTGCCAGCAGTTTCTACAGGGAGTGGGATCAGCCCCAGCATTTT. The encoded protein is CASSFYREWDQPQHF.

The genes are TRBV30 and TRBJ1-6, with 7 bases that match TRBD1. In germline, CDR1 is GTSNPN, CDR2 SVGIG (reference sequence). The junction had 10 bases not matched to a gene; V was cut back by 2 bases and J by 18 bases. The CDR3 totals 12 residues. The CDR3 is CAWSLGNWDSHF. CDR3 nucleotides: TGTGCCTGGAGTTTGGGGAACTGGGACAGCCACTTT.

This clone was picked up one time. The chain carries TRBV19 and TRBJ1-1; TRBD1 agrees at 9 bases. The junction had 6 bases not matched to a gene; V was cut back by 3 bases and J by 4 bases. The V gene's germline CDR1 is LNHDA and CDR2 SQIVND (reference sequence). The CDR3 loop spans 15 amino acids. The CDR3 is CASSIPGTGFTEAFF. For the CDR3, the DNA is TGTGCCAGTAGTATTCCCGGGACAGGGTTCACTGAAGCTTTCTTT.

The rearrangement joins TRBV6-5 to TRBJ1-4, with a weak D call TRBD1 (5 bases). Germline V gene lookup returns CDR1 MNHEY and CDR2 SVGAGI. This CDR3 comprises 16 residues. Trimming removed 2 bases at V and 0 bases at J, with 10 bases between. CDR3 protein: CASSYGLTATNEKLFF. CDR3 bases: TGTGCCAGCAGTTACGGTTTGACAGCAACTAATGAAAAACTGTTTTTT.

This chain connects TRBV30 to TRBJ1-5; D is ambiguous. Between the trimmed V and J ends, which lost 4 bases and 1 base, there was a span of 14 bases. The CDR3 consists of 15 residues. Per the germline V gene, CDR1 is GTSNPN and CDR2 is SVGIG (reference sequence). The CDR3 is CAWTTSGGSNQPQHF. The CDR3 nucleotides are TGTGCCTGGACCACCTCGGGAGGCAGCAATCAGCCCCAGCATTTT.

V is TRBV5-6 and J is TRBJ2-5; no clear D. This CDR3 comprises 13 residues. V dropped 3 bases and J dropped 2 bases, with 8 bases sitting between them. Germline V CDR1 and CDR2: SGHDT, YYEEEE. The CDR3 reads CASSWAVQETQYF. In DNA form, the CDR3 reads TGTGCCAGCAGCTGGGCAGTTCAAGAGACCCAGTACTTC.

The chain is built from TRBV4-3 and TRBJ1-2; the match to TRBD1 covers 7 bases. Germline CDR1 and CDR2: LGHNA and YSLEER. J was trimmed by 3 bases and V by 3 bases; bases with no gene match: 4. The CDR3 is 14 residues long. For the CDR3, the DNA is TGCGCCAGCAGCCAGACTCAGGGGGACTATGGCTACACCTTC. Translation gives CASSQTQGDYGYTF.

This rearrangement joins TRBV7-9 to TRBJ2-5, with 9 bases fitting TRBD1. There are 15 residues in the CDR3. In germline, CDR1 is SEHNR, CDR2 FQNEAQ (reference sequence). Trimming cost V 4 bases and J 5 bases; bases outside gene matches: 8. DNA for the CDR3: TGTGCCAGCAGCTCGCCGGGACAGGGAGTGGAGACCCAGTACTTC. It is translated as CASSSPGQGVETQYF.

The CDR3 loop is CASRPTGGIQETQYF. As DNA, the CDR3 is TGTGCCAGCAGACCCACAGGGGGAATACAAGAGACCCAGTACTTC. This chain joins TRBV28 and TRBJ2-5, with 8 positions matching TRBD1. V shed 6 bases, J shed 2 bases, and the junction held 8 bases outside the gene matches. The CDR3 length is 15 residues. Germline V lookup: CDR1 MDHEN, CDR2 SYDVKM.

V is TRBV2 and J is TRBJ1-5, with 8 bases matching TRBD1. There are 18 residues in the CDR3. Germline V CDR1 and CDR2: SNHLY, FYNNEI. V shed 6 bases, J shed 0 bases, and the junction held 13 bases outside the gene matches. CDR3 nucleotide sequence: TGTGCCAGCAGCGACGACGGACAGGGAGCTTATAGCAATCAGCCCCAGCATTTT. This codes for CASSDDGQGAYSNQPQHF.

This chain links TRBV7-9 with TRBJ2-1; a weak D match, TRBD2 (6 bases). This CDR3 has 13 amino acids. V shed 5 bases and J shed 9 bases, with 14 bases lying between them. From germline, CDR1 is SEHNR and CDR2 FQNEAQ (reference sequence). CDR3 sequence reads: CASSPRGRREQFF. The DNA of the CDR3 is TGTGCCAGCAGCCCCCGAGGGAGGCGTGAGCAGTTCTTC.

This clone came up once. V usage is TRBV4-3 and J usage is TRBJ2-1, with 9 bases that match TRBD1. The CDR3 contains 14 residues. V gave up 3 bases and J gave up 8 bases; unmatched junction bases: 5. Germline CDR1 reads LGHNA; CDR2 reads YSLEER. The CDR3 DNA sequence: TGCGCCAGCAGCCACTCGGGACAGGGCTATGAGCAGTTCTTC. It yields the protein CASSHSGQGYEQFF.

The chain uses TRBV21-1 and TRBJ2-1; TRBD2, the table's D call, lacks a check against the DNA. TRBV21-1 corresponds to a pseudogene. The CDR3 runs to 16 residues. The CDR3 nucleotides are TGTGCCAGCAGCAAAGCGAATGAGAGGCAGGGACTTTTCCAGTTCTTC. Translating gives CASSKANERQGLFQFF.

The rearrangement uses TRBV10-3 and TRBJ2-1, with D possibly being TRBD1 (5 bases). CDR1 ENHRY and CDR2 SYGVKD come from the germline V gene. The CDR3 is made up of 15 amino acids. Trimming stripped 3 bases from V and 6 bases from J, with 15 bases between. CDR3 bases: TGTGCCATCAGTGAAGTCGGCAGGGTTGGCAATGAGCAGTTCTTC. This encodes CAISEVGRVGNEQFF.

The genes are TRBV12-2 and TRBJ2-7; the listed D gene, TRBD2, was not tested against the DNA. TRBV12-2 is classified as a pseudogene. The CDR3 is 14 residues long. For the CDR3, the DNA is TGTGCAAGTCGCTTAGTTGCGGGTTCCGACGAGCAGTACGTC. Amino acids: CASRLVAGSDEQYV.

V gene TRBV6-1 combines with J gene TRBJ2-1; TRBD2 is a possible D gene (6 bases). Trimming pared 4 bases from V and 7 bases from J, leaving 17 bases between. CDR3 length: 15 amino acids. CDR1 is MNHNS and CDR2 is SASEGT in the germline V gene. The CDR3 DNA reads as TGTGCCAGCAGTGGGCGACTAGTTTTCCAGAATGAGCAGTTCTTC. It yields the protein CASSGRLVFQNEQFF.

The CDR3 sequence: CASSKQTNQPQHF. The CDR3 DNA sequence: TGTGCCAGCAGCAAACAGACCAATCAGCCCCAGCATTTT. The gene calls are TRBV6-4 and TRBJ1-5; D remains unclear. V was pared by 6 bases and J by 3 bases, with 9 bases between. The CDR3 extends over 13 amino acids. Germline CDR1 MRHNA, CDR2 SNTAGT.